These T cell receptor beta chains were read from a single sample in a study of blood T cell repertoires in COVID-19. TCRdb keeps only in-frame clones here, not all; method: immunoSEQ multiplex PCR. The repertoire holds 130,000 or so clones, with roughly 79% as singletons. Sequencing was performed on peripheral blood. Source of these receptors: a woman aged 55-69 years with active or convalescent COVID-19. CDR3s include the opening cysteine and the closing phenylalanine or tryptophan. The order of the fields is clone size, V gene, D gene, J gene, CDR3 DNA, CDR3 protein. The D gene is left open where the match is weak. A clone size is listed for some rows: how often the clone was seen (once, few, many), or a class if it is expanded.

NA	TRBV5-6	NA	TRBJ1-2	TGTGCCAGCAGCTTCAGACTCGCCCTGACAGGTGGGAACTATGGCTACACCTTC	CASSFRLALTGGNYGYTF
once	TRBV7-2	TRBD1	TRBJ1-3	TGTGCCAGCAGCCTTAGACCAGGGGGGACAGGAAACACCATATATTTT	CASSLRPGGTGNTIYF
NA	TRBV25-1	TRBD1	TRBJ1-6	TGTGCCAGCAGTAGGTGGGACAGGGGGCAAGGATCACCCCTCCACTTT	CASSRWDRGQGSPLHF
NA	TRBV5-1	NA	TRBJ2-3	TGCGCCAGCAGCCGAAGAACTAGCAACTCGGATACGCAGTATTTT	CASSRRTSNSDTQYF
NA	TRBV28	TRBD1	TRBJ1-5	TGTGCCAGCGGCCCGACAGGGGTCAATCAGCCCCAGCATTTT	CASGPTGVNQPQHF
NA	TRBV19	NA	TRBJ1-1	TGTGCCAGTAGTCGATCAGGGGCATGGGGGACTGAAGCTTTCTTT	CASSRSGAWGTEAFF
NA	TRBV27	TRBD1	TRBJ1-2	TGTGCCAGCAGTTTTGTAGGGGGCGCGAACTATGGCTACACCTTC	CASSFVGGANYGYTF
NA	TRBV11-3	NA	TRBJ2-6	TGTGCCAGCAGCTCATTGCCTACCGGGGCCAACGTCCTGACTTTC	CASSSLPTGANVLTF
NA	TRBV7-8	NA	TRBJ2-1	TGTGCCAGCAGCTTGGGGGGTCACAATGAGCAGTTCTTC	CASSLGGHNEQFF
few	TRBV10-3	NA	TRBJ1-1	TGTGCCATCAGTGAGTCGCAGGGATGGAGCACTGAAGCTTTCTTT	CAISESQGWSTEAFF
NA	TRBV7-2	TRBD2	TRBJ2-2	TGTGCCAGCAGCCCGATAGCGGGAGGGACCGGGGAGCTGTTTTTT	CASSPIAGGTGELFF
NA	TRBV10-3	TRBD1	TRBJ2-5	TGTGCCATCAGTTTGTTGGCAGGGGGCGTTGAGACCCAGTACTTC	CAISLLAGGVETQYF
NA	TRBV6-1	NA	TRBJ1-1	TGTGCCAGCAGTGAATTTAAGCGGACAGTACTCCTGTACGACACTGAAGCTTTCTTT	CASSEFKRTVLLYDTEAFF
NA	TRBV18	TRBD2	TRBJ2-1	TGTGCCAGCTCACCAGACGCGGGGGGCTACAATGAGCAGTTCTTC	CASSPDAGGYNEQFF
few	TRBV28	TRBD1	TRBJ1-4	TGTGCCAGCAGTTTATGGCGGGACAGGGATGAAAAACTGTTTTTT	CASSLWRDRDEKLFF
few	TRBV28	NA	TRBJ2-4	TGTGCCAGCAGCCGACTCTACCGGGACTTGGTCGGGATTCAGTACTTC	CASSRLYRDLVGIQYF
few	TRBV28	NA	TRBJ2-7	TGTGCCAGCAGGGCCACAGGGTACGGCGAGCAGTACTTC	CASRATGYGEQYF
NA	TRBV19	NA	TRBJ2-3	TGTGCCAGTAAACTAGAGGCAGATACGCAGTATTTT	CASKLEADTQYF
NA	TRBV6-6	NA	TRBJ2-1	TGTGCCAGCAGTCCCCTCAGGGGAAATGAGCAGTTCTTC	CASSPLRGNEQFF
NA	TRBV5-1	TRBD2	TRBJ2-5	TGCGCCAGCAGCCACGCTAGCGGGGGTGGAGAGACCCAGTACTTC	CASSHASGGGETQYF
NA	TRBV6-5	NA	TRBJ1-2	TGTGCCAGCAGCTCGAGCTCGGGCTACACCTTC	CASSSSSGYTF
NA	TRBV6-6	TRBD2	TRBJ2-2	TGTGCCAGCAGTTACGCGGGACTAGCGGCAACCGGGGAGCTGTTTTTT	CASSYAGLAATGELFF
NA	TRBV7-9	TRBD2	TRBJ2-1	TGTGCCAGCCGGATCGGAGCGGGAGGGCCTAGGTATGAGCAGTTCTTC	CASRIGAGGPRYEQFF
NA	TRBV19	NA	TRBJ1-1	TGTGCCAGTATGGGAGTCACTGAAGCTTTCTTT	CASMGVTEAFF
once	TRBV6-5	NA	TRBJ1-2	TGTGCCAGCAGTTACTCGTACAGGGATGGCTACACCTTC	CASSYSYRDGYTF
NA	TRBV29-1	TRBD1	TRBJ2-3	TGCAGCGCCGAGGGACAGGGCACAGATACGCAGTATTTT	CSAEGQGTDTQYF
NA	TRBV7-8	NA	TRBJ1-1	TGTGCCAGCACCGGAGACAGCGTGATAACTGAAGCTTTCTTT	CASTGDSVITEAFF
NA	TRBV28	NA	TRBJ2-7	TGTGCCAGTAACCCGGTTTTTTGGGAGAGTAGCTCCTACGAGCAGTACTTC	CASNPVFWESSSYEQYF
NA	TRBV28	TRBD1	TRBJ1-6	TGTGCCAGCAGTTCCCGACAGGGCTCAGAGTCACCCCTCCACTTT	CASSSRQGSESPLHF
NA	TRBV9	TRBD1	TRBJ1-1	TGTGCCAGCAGCGTAGTGTCAGGGGGTAACACTGAAGCTTTCTTT	CASSVVSGGNTEAFF
NA	TRBV21-1	NA	TRBJ1-2	TGTGCCAGCAGCACGCGACAGGGTAATTATGGCTACACCTTC	CASSTRQGNYGYTF
NA	TRBV7-2	TRBD1	TRBJ2-5	TGTGCCAGCAGCCCTAGAGCCGGGACAGGGGCAGAGACCCAGTACTTC	CASSPRAGTGAETQYF
NA	TRBV5-6	NA	TRBJ1-1	TGTGCCAGCAGCTTCGGGTACGATACTGAAGCTTTCTTT	CASSFGYDTEAFF
few	TRBV18	NA	TRBJ1-4	TGTGCCAGCTCACCCTCTAGAGCAACTAATGAAAAACTGTTTTTT	CASSPSRATNEKLFF
once	TRBV19	TRBD1	TRBJ2-1	TGTGCCAGTAGTACTCTACAGGGGTTGGGGTACAATGAGCAGTTCTTC	CASSTLQGLGYNEQFF
once	TRBV2	NA	TRBJ2-3	TGTGCCAGCAGTGAAGTAGCGGTCGGCACAGATACGCAGTATTTT	CASSEVAVGTDTQYF
NA	TRBV5-8	TRBD2	TRBJ2-7	TGTGCCAGCAGCTTGTTAGCGGGGGGCTACGAGCAGTACTTC	CASSLLAGGYEQYF
NA	TRBV6-5	NA	TRBJ2-7	TGTGCCAGCAGTTTTAACTACGAGCAGTACTTC	CASSFNYEQYF
few	TRBV7-2	TRBD2	TRBJ2-3	TGTGCCAGCAGCCTTCATGGCGGGAGGGCCATCGATACGCAGTATTTT	CASSLHGGRAIDTQYF
few	TRBV7-9	NA	TRBJ1-2	TGTGCCAGCAGCTTATCACAGTCTTCCTATGGCTACACCTTC	CASSLSQSSYGYTF
once	TRBV6-5	NA	TRBJ1-1	TGTGCCAGCAGTTACTCGTCCAGGGAAGGCACTGAAGCTTTCTTT	CASSYSSREGTEAFF
NA	TRBV5-5	NA	TRBJ2-5	TGTGCCAGCAGCTCCGGACAATCACCCCAAGAGACCCAGTACTTC	CASSSGQSPQETQYF